The 15 T cell receptor beta chains given below trace back to one sample, sequenced in a study of post-analysis software for immune sequencing data. Points from the study as a whole: In patients, TRBV5-6, TRBV5-1 and TRBV20-1 belonged to roughly five TRBV segments found more frequently than in controls.

Antigen specificity for these receptors is unknown. The library was made from cDNA and included unique molecular identifiers. MiXCR, applied by TCRdb to the PCR reads, yields one record per CDR3 protein. The sample has about 430,000 distinct CDR3 sequences, over 30% seen once. Sequencing input: blood. The receptors shown here come from a girl between 2 and 10 years old with multiple sclerosis.

This clonotype was found a few times. The rearrangement uses TRBV7-2 and TRBJ1-2; no clear D gene. V was pared by 1 base and J by 4 bases, with 13 bases between. Germline V gene sequence: CDR1 SGHTA, CDR2 FQGNSA. There are 15 residues in the CDR3. The CDR3 sequence: CASSLVRVEGYGYTF. CDR3 sequence (DNA): TGTGCCAGCAGCTTAGTAAGGGTCGAGGGCTATGGCTACACCTTC.

This clonotype has a handful of counts. The chain carries TRBV6-1 and TRBJ2-5; 12 bases fit TRBD1. The CDR3 sequence is 15 residues long. Trimming at V came to 6 bases and at J to 13 bases, leaving 15 bases not matched to a gene. Germline assignment: CDR1 MNHNS and CDR2 SASEGT. The CDR3 nucleotides read TGTGCCAGCAGCCTTACTGACCGGGACAGGGGGCGGTTGTACTTC. Amino acid sequence: CASSLTDRDRGRLYF.

The chain employs TRBV20-1 and TRBJ2-1; unclear D gene. Looked up from germline, CDR1 is DFQATT and CDR2 is SNEGSKA (reference sequence). The CDR3 is 14 residues long. Trimming shortened V by 5 bases and J by 0 bases, and 11 bases separated the two germline ends. The CDR3 spells CSARLASSYNEQFF. The CDR3 DNA sequence: TGCAGTGCTCGCTTGGCTAGCTCCTACAATGAGCAGTTCTTC.

The gene calls are TRBV10-3 and TRBJ2-7; D unclear. Trimming removed 6 bases at V and 2 bases at J, with 5 bases between. Per germline, CDR1 ENHRY and CDR2 SYGVKD. This CDR3 spans 11 amino acids. The DNA for the CDR3 is TGTGCCATCAGACATACCTACGAGCAGTACTTC. Translating gives CAIRHTYEQYF.

This clonotype was seen a handful of times. The genes are TRBV4-3 and TRBJ2-5; 9 bases align to TRBD2. Near its end, the DNA agrees better with TRBJ2-7, so the J call may be wrong. Looked up from germline, CDR1 is LGHNA and CDR2 is YSLEER. CDR3 length: 17 residues. Written as DNA, the CDR3 is TGCGCCAGCAGCCAAGATAGAAGCGGGAGGCACCGTCGCGAGCAGTACTTC. It codes for CASSQDRSGRHRREQYF.

Concerning this clonotype itself: A much larger clone lies a single base off, so this may be a read error. This chain connects TRBV10-3 to TRBJ2-7; D is uncertain. V was cut by 0 bases and J by 3 bases, with 3 bases left in between. Germline V gene data show CDR1 as ENHRY and CDR2 as SYGVKD. The length of the CDR3 is 12 residues. Written as DNA, the CDR3 is TGTGCCATCAGTGAGTCGGACTACGAGCAGTACTTC. It specifies CAISESDYEQYF.

The chain uses TRBV4-1 and TRBJ2-1; D may be TRBD2 (6 bases). Germline V CDR1 and CDR2: MGHRA, YSYEKL. The germline V and J ends were trimmed by 1 base and 5 bases, with 12 bases remaining between them. The CDR3 is 15 residues long. CDR3 loop: CASSQVGGTHNEQFF. Written as DNA, the CDR3 is TGCGCCAGCAGCCAAGTTGGGGGGACCCACAATGAGCAGTTCTTC.

The chain employs TRBV20-1 and TRBJ2-1, with TRBD2 matching 9 bases. Germline CDR1 is DFQATT and CDR2 is SNEGSKA (reference sequence). Trimming at V came to 0 bases and at J to 12 bases, leaving 15 bases not matched to a gene. The CDR3 runs 16 residues. CDR3 nucleotides: TGCAGTGCTAGAGATCGGCCTAGCGGGATACCCTACAGGCAGTTCTTC. As protein: CSARDRPSGIPYRQFF.

CDR3 in DNA: TGTGCCATCAGTGACCTGGCCGACAACTATGGCTACACCTTC. Amino acid sequence: CAISDLADNYGYTF. The chain links TRBV10-3 to TRBJ1-2; D ambiguous. The CDR3 is 14 amino acids. Trimming left V 3 bases short and J 2 bases short, with 10 bases between. The germline gives CDR1 ENHRY, CDR2 SYGVKD.

The chain uses TRBV18 and TRBJ1-2, with D unresolved. Germline loops: CDR1 KGHSH, CDR2 LQKENI. The V and J ends lost 2 bases and 12 bases respectively, with 13 bases between them. There are 12 residues in the CDR3. The CDR3 DNA reads TGTGCCAGCTCACCAGGGGATATGAGGAACACCTTC. Residues: CASSPGDMRNTF.

The rearrangement links TRBV20-1 to TRBJ2-7, with D perhaps TRBD2 (8 bases). CDR3 size: 14 residues. V was pared by 6 bases and J by 6 bases, with 21 bases between. Germline V gene data show CDR1 as DFQATT and CDR2 as SNEGSKA (reference sequence). The CDR3 is CSAATSGQAREQYF. CDR3 DNA: TGCAGTGCCGCTACTAGCGGACAGGCTCGCGAGCAGTACTTC.

The rearrangement uses TRBV6-5 and TRBJ1-1, with a possible D match to TRBD1 (5 bases). Looked up from germline, CDR1 is MNHEY and CDR2 is SVGAGI. The germline V and J ends were trimmed by 4 bases and 6 bases, with 18 bases remaining between them. This CDR3 is 15 amino acids long. The CDR3 DNA reads TGTGCCAGCAGTTTAAGAGGAGGGGATAATGCTGAAGCTTTCTTT. Amino acids: CASSLRGGDNAEAFF.

For this clonotype: This may be a read error: a much more frequent sequence differs by one nucleotide. The genes are TRBV7-3 and TRBJ2-6, with D possibly matching TRBD1 (5 bases). Germline V CDR1 and CDR2: SGHTA, FQGTGA. This CDR3 is built from 15 residues. CDR3 nucleotides: TGTGCCAGCAGCCCCCACAGCTCTGGGGCCAACGTCCGGACTTTC. Encoded protein: CASSPHSSGANVRTF.

The chain combines TRBV10-3 with TRBJ1-1; D gene uncertain. Trimming shortened V by 11 bases and J by 5 bases, and 18 bases separated the two germline ends. The CDR3 is made up of 13 amino acids. Germline lookup yields CDR1 ENHRY and CDR2 SYGVKD. The DNA for the CDR3 is TGTGCCTCCAGCGGGCCCCTAAAAACTGAAGCTTTCTTT. Its protein product is CASSGPLKTEAFF.

This clonotype was seen more than once but under ten times. The gene calls are TRBV3-1 and TRBJ2-3; maybe TRBD2 (5 bases). V dropped 3 bases and J dropped 4 bases, with 11 bases sitting between them. This CDR3 contains 14 residues. Germline lookup yields CDR1 LGHDT and CDR2 YNNKEL (reference sequence). The CDR3 spells CASSQAGLPDTQYF. The CDR3 DNA follows: TGTGCCAGCAGCCAGGCGGGTTTACCAGATACGCAGTATTTT.